The sample holds a few counts of the clone carrying this T cell receptor beta chain. The entry originates in a study of cytomegalovirus exposure and HLA in healthy donors. In the PCR, 60 Vbeta and 13 Jbeta primers were used. Sequenced by immunoSEQ multiplex PCR; TCRdb stores in-frame clones only, minus some. This table has 150,000 or so clones, over 75% appearing once. This CDR3 contains 16 residues. The germline CDR1 and CDR2 sequences are MGHRA and YSYEKL. Unmatched junction bases numbered 8, after V lost 4 bases and J lost 4 bases. The sequenced sample was PBMCs. The chain couples TRBV4-1 to TRBJ2-1, with 9 bases identical to TRBD2. This TCR was sampled from a woman between 45 and 60 years old in good health and CMV-seropositive. CDR3 DNA sequence: TGCGCCAGCAGCCCAGGACTAGCGAGAACATACAATGAGCAGTTCTTC. It specifies CASSPGLARTYNEQFF.